This T cell receptor beta chain is drawn from a study of cytomegalovirus exposure and HLA in healthy donors. Study-wide points: The authors enumerated some 170 TCR beta chains as linked to cytomegalovirus.

Primers: 60 Vbeta forward and 13 Jbeta reverse. Data came from immunoSEQ multiplex PCR; TCRdb stores just in-frame clones and leaves some out. This sample carries about 130,000 clones, 83% of them seen once, and the ten largest clones take 1.5% to 1.7%. This clone was observed a single time. Antigen unknown. The CDR3 extends over 12 amino acids. Germline CDR1 reads LNHDA; CDR2 reads SQIVND (reference sequence). The V and J ends lost 8 bases and 3 bases, in that order; junction bases with no gene match: 4. The origin of this receptor is a man aged 35-49 years in good health and CMV-seronegative. Source material: PBMCs. The rearrangement uses TRBV19 and TRBJ2-7, with TRBD1 matching over 7 bases. The CDR3 reads CASSGTDYEQYF. CDR3 bases: TGTGCCAGTTCGGGGACAGACTACGAGCAGTACTTC.